One TCR beta chain is described in this entry. Its antigen remains unidentified. The data were taken from a study of cytomegalovirus exposure and HLA in healthy donors. Study results and caveats: Cytomegalovirus-associated status was assigned to 150 or so TCR beta chains.

CDR3 length: 13 amino acids. Trimming at V came to 3 bases and at J to 7 bases, leaving 1 base not matched to a gene. CDR1 is SGHRS and CDR2 is YFSETQ in the germline V gene. PCR primers comprised 60 Vbeta and 13 Jbeta primers. The method was immunoSEQ multiplex PCR; TCRdb's version includes in-frame clones alone and lacks a portion of them. This table has tens of thousands of clones, nearly 80% appearing once. These donors, healthy bone marrow donors, were studied. The chain links TRBV5-1 to TRBJ2-1; 10 bases map to TRBD1. Sequenced material: PBMCs. This receptor was taken from a woman between 35 and 50 years old in good health and CMV-seronegative. CDR3 coding DNA: TGCGCCAGCAGCTGGACAGGGGGTAATGAGCAGTTCTTC. Amino acids: CASSWTGGNEQFF.